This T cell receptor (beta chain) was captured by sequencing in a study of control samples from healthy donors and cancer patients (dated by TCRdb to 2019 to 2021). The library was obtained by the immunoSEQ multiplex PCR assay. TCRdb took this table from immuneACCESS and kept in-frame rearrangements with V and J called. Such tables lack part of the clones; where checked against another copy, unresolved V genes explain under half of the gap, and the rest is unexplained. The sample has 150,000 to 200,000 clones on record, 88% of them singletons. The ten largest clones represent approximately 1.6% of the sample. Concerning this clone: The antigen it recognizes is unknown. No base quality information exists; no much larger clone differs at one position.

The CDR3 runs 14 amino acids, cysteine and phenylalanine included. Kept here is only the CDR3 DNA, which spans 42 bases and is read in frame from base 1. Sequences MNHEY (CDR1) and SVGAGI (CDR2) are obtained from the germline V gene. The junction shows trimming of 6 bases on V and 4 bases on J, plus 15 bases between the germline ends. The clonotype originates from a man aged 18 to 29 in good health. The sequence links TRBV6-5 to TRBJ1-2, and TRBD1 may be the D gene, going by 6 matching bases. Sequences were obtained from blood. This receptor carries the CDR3 CASRLPGEPYGYTF. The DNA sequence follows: TGTGCCAGCAGACTCCCAGGGGAACCCTATGGCTACACCTTC.